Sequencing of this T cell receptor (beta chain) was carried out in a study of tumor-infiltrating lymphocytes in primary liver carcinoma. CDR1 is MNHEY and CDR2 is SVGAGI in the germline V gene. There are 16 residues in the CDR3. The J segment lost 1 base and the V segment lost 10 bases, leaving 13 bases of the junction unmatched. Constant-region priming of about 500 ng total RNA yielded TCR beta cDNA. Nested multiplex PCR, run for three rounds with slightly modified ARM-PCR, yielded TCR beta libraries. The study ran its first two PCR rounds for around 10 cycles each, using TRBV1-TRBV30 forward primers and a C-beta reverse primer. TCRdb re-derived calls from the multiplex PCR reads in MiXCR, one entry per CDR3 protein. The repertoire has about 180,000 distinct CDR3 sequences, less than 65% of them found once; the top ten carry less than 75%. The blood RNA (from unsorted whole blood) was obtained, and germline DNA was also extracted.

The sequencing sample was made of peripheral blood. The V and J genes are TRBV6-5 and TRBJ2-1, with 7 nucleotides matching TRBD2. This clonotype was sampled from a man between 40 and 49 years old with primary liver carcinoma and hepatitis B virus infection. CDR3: CAINTLVGGSYNEQFF. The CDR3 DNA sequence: TGTGCCATCAACACTCTAGTGGGAGGGTCCTACAATGAGCAGTTCTTC.